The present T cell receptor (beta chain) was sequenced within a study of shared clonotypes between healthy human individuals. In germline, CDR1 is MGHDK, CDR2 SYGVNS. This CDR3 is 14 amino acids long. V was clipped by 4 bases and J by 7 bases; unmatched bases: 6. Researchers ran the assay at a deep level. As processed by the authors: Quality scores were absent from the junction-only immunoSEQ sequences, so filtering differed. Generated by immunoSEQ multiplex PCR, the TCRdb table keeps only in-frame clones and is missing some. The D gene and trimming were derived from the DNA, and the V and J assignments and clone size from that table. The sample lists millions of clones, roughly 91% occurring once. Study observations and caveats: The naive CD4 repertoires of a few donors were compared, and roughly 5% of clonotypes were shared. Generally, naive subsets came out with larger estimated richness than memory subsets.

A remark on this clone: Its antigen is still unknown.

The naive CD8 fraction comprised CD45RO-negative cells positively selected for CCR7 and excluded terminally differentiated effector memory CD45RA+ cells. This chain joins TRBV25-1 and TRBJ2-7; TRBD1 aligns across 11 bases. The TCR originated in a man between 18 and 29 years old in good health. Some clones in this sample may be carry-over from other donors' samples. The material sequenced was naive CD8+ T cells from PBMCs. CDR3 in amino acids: CASSVDRGLREQYF. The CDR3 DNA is TGTGCCAGCAGTGTGGACAGGGGGCTAAGGGAGCAGTACTTC.